Listed below are T cell receptor beta chains from one sample, sequenced in a study of blood T cell repertoires in COVID-19. Repertoires were generated with immunoSEQ multiplex PCR, while TCRdb's copy carries only in-frame clones and drops some. The sample carries over 150,000 clones, about four fifths recorded once. Input material: peripheral blood. Receptor source: a young man with active or convalescent COVID-19. Both conserved end residues are part of each CDR3. A D gene is named only where the DNA matches it firmly. The listing skips clone size in some rows; elsewhere it reads once, few, many or a size class.

>TRBV7-8|TRBJ2-1|.|TRBD2
TGTGCCAGCAGCTTAGAGTTCGGACTAGGGAGCTCCTACAATGAGCAGTTCTTC
CASSLEFGLGSSYNEQFF
>TRBV3-1/TRBV3-2|TRBJ2-7|.|TRBD2
TGTGCCAGCAGCCAGGCGGCGGGCGGGGGGCCGAGCTCCTACGAGCAGTACTTC
CASSQAAGGGPSSYEQYF
>TRBV7-9|TRBJ2-7|.|.
TGTGCCAGCAGCCGTCGGTCCTACGAGCAGTACTTC
CASSRRSYEQYF
>TRBV29-1|TRBJ1-4|.|TRBD1
TGCAGCGTCAACCTGGGGGGACAGGGAGGTGAAAAACTGTTTTTT
CSVNLGGQGGEKLFF
>TRBV6-1|TRBJ1-3|.|.
TGTGCCAGCAGTGAATCTATTGCTACTGGAAACACCATATATTTT
CASSESIATGNTIYF
>TRBV19|TRBJ1-6|.|.
TGTGCCAGTAGTATAGCAGGGGTTAATTCACCCCTCCACTTT
CASSIAGVNSPLHF
>TRBV6-2/TRBV6-3|TRBJ1-1|.|.
TGTGCCAGCAGTTACAGGGAGGTAGGAACTGAAGCTTTCTTT
CASSYREVGTEAFF
>TRBV5-1|TRBJ2-4|.|TRBD2
TGCGCCAGCAGCCCGGGACTAGCGGAGAACATTCAGTACTTC
CASSPGLAENIQYF
>TRBV5-1|TRBJ1-4|.|TRBD1
TGCGCCAGCAGCTTTGACAGGGGGCTTGAGAAAGAAAAACTGTTTTTT
CASSFDRGLEKEKLFF
>TRBV10-3|TRBJ2-1|.|TRBD2
TGTGCCATCAGTGTATCGGGGACAGGGACTAGCGGGAGGTATAATGAGCAGTTCTTC
CAISVSGTGTSGRYNEQFF
>TRBV30|TRBJ2-3|.|.
TGTGCCTGGAGTGTAGCGGGCACAGATACGCAGTATTTT
CAWSVAGTDTQYF
>TRBV28|TRBJ2-6|.|.
TGTGCCATCGAACAGGGTGCTGGGGCCAACGTCCTGACTTTC
CAIEQGAGANVLTF
>TRBV7-2|TRBJ2-7|.|.
TGTGCCAGCAGCTTAGGACTGCGGGCCCGGGACAAAGGCTCCTACGAGCAGTACTTC
CASSLGLRARDKGSYEQYF
>TRBV18|TRBJ1-5|.|.
TGTGCCAGCTCACCCGACGGGACACCAAATCAGCCCCAGCATTTT
CASSPDGTPNQPQHF
>TRBV4-2|TRBJ2-2|.|.
TGTGCCAGCAGCCAAGGGCAGGCGAACACCGGGGAGCTGTTTTTT
CASSQGQANTGELFF
>TRBV18|TRBJ1-1|.|.
TGTGCCAGCTCACCGTTGGACACCTCGAACACTGAAGCTTTCTTT
CASSPLDTSNTEAFF
>TRBV21-1|TRBJ1-4|.|.
TGTGCCAACAGAGCTCACAGGGGCCAGAATGAAAAACTGTTTTTT
CANRAHRGQNEKLFF
>TRBV3-1/TRBV3-2|TRBJ2-4|.|TRBD2
TGTGCCAGCAGCCAAGATCAACTAGCGGGGAACATTCAGTACTTC
CASSQDQLAGNIQYF
>TRBV11-2|TRBJ2-1|.|TRBD2
TGTGCCAGCAACTTCGGAAGACTAGCGGGGGCTAATGAGCAGTTCTTC
CASNFGRLAGANEQFF
>TRBV5-1|TRBJ1-5|few|.
TGCGCCAGCAGCTTTTCCGGGGATCAGCCCCAGCATTTT
CASSFSGDQPQHF
>TRBV1|TRBJ2-2|few|.
TGCACCAGCAGCCAAGATAGAGGAGACAGGGGATACACCGGGGAGCTGTTTTTT
CTSSQDRGDRGYTGELFF
>TRBV19|TRBJ2-1|few|TRBD1
TGTGCCAGCGCCGAGAGAGACAGGGGGACTCGCTCCTACAATGAGCAGTTCTTC
CASAERDRGTRSYNEQFF
>TRBV19|TRBJ2-2|.|TRBD1
TGTGCCAGTAGTCGACAGGGGGCGAACACCGGGGAGCTGTTTTTT
CASSRQGANTGELFF
>TRBV6-6|TRBJ1-5|once|.
TGTGCCAGCAGGGCAGGCAATCAGCCCCAGCATTTT
CASRAGNQPQHF
>TRBV7-6|TRBJ2-1|.|TRBD2
TGTGCCAGCAGCTTAGATCCAGCGGGAGGGCACAATGAGCAGTTCTTC
CASSLDPAGGHNEQFF
>TRBV5-6|TRBJ2-1|.|TRBD1
TGTGCCAGCAGCTTGGCCAGGGACAGAGAGCAGTTCTTC
CASSLARDREQFF
>TRBV5-1|TRBJ2-7|.|TRBD1
TGCGCCAGCAGCTTGGGTGGACAGGGGGCACTCGAGCAGTACTTC
CASSLGGQGALEQYF
>TRBV10-2|TRBJ1-2|.|.
TGCGCCAGCAGCCAGGGCGTGCTCTTCTATGGCTACACCTTC
CASSQGVLFYGYTF
>TRBV2|TRBJ1-5|.|.
TGTGCCAGCAGGGAGACGGGAGCCTATCAGCCCCAGCATTTT
CASRETGAYQPQHF
>TRBV13|TRBJ2-2|.|TRBD1
TGTGCCAGCAGCTTAGAAGGGGGCCCATCGAACACCGGGGAGCTGTTTTTT
CASSLEGGPSNTGELFF
>TRBV2|TRBJ1-6|.|TRBD1
TGTGCCAGCGACGAATCCCGGGACAGGGGCTATAATTCACCCCTCCACTTT
CASDESRDRGYNSPLHF
>TRBV19|TRBJ2-5|.|TRBD2
TGTGCCAGTAGTATACAGCGGGGGGACCAAGAGACCCAGTACTTC
CASSIQRGDQETQYF
>TRBV4-1|TRBJ2-5|once|.
TGCGCCAGCAGCCGCCCCGGACAGCTTGACCAAGAGACCCAGTACTTC
CASSRPGQLDQETQYF
>TRBV7-9|TRBJ1-5|.|TRBD1
TGTGCCTCATCAGGGGGGCTTAGTCAGCCCCAGCATTTT
CASSGGLSQPQHF
>TRBV5-1|TRBJ1-2|.|TRBD1
TGCGCCAGCAGCTTTCACGACAGGGACTATGGCTACACCTTC
CASSFHDRDYGYTF
>TRBV4-1|TRBJ1-6|few|.
TGCGCCAGCAGCCAAGCCCCGGCGGATTCACCCCTCCACTTT
CASSQAPADSPLHF
>TRBV7-6|TRBJ2-3|few|.
TGTGCCAGCAGCGCGAGCGCGATCGGTGCAGATACGCAGTATTTT
CASSASAIGADTQYF
>TRBV5-1|TRBJ2-5|.|.
TGCGCCAGCAGCCTTGACAGTTCCCAAGAGACCCAGTACTTC
CASSLDSSQETQYF
>TRBV7-9|TRBJ1-1|.|.
TGTGCCAGCACACAGATCTTGAACACTGAAGCTTTCTTT
CASTQILNTEAFF
>TRBV7-9|TRBJ2-1|.|TRBD2
TGTGCCAGCAGCTTAGTAGCAGGTCGGGGGGGCTACAATGAGCAGTTCTTC
CASSLVAGRGGYNEQFF
>TRBV6-1|TRBJ2-7|.|.
TGTGCCAGCAGTGCAGCCGTGGGGGGATGGTACGAGCAGTACTTC
CASSAAVGGWYEQYF
>TRBV9|TRBJ2-2|.|TRBD2
TGTGCCAGCAGCAAGCGGGGCCCCGGGGAGCTGTTTTTT
CASSKRGPGELFF
>TRBV15|TRBJ2-7|.|.
TGTGCCACCAGCAGAGATTTAGTACAGTCCTACGAGCAGTACTTC
CATSRDLVQSYEQYF
>TRBV5-1|TRBJ2-4|.|TRBD1
TGCGCCAGCAGCTTGTTAGGGGGCGCAGAAAACATTCAGTACTTC
CASSLLGGAENIQYF
>TRBV11-2|TRBJ2-3|.|.
TGTGCCAGCAGCTTAGTCCCGGGACTCGGCACAGATACGCAGTATTTT
CASSLVPGLGTDTQYF
>TRBV7-9|TRBJ1-6|.|.
TGTGCCAGCAGCATCGGAGACTATAATTCACCCCTCCACTTT
CASSIGDYNSPLHF
>TRBV5-6|TRBJ2-3|once|TRBD1
TGTGCCAGCAGCTTCCAGGGGGTTTGGACAGATACGCAGTATTTT
CASSFQGVWTDTQYF
>TRBV21-1|TRBJ2-7|.|.
TGTGCCAGCAGCCGGACTAGCGGGCGGGGCGAGCAGTACTTC
CASSRTSGRGEQYF
>TRBV5-1|TRBJ2-1|.|TRBD2
TGCGCCAGCAGCTCCAGACTAGCGGGAAATGAGCAGTTCTTC
CASSSRLAGNEQFF
>TRBV28|TRBJ1-3|.|TRBD1
TGTGCCAGCAGTTTAATGGACAGGTCATTCGGAAACACCATATATTTT
CASSLMDRSFGNTIYF
>TRBV19|TRBJ1-5|.|TRBD1
TGTGCCAGTAGGGGAAAAGGGACAGACTATCAGCCCCAGCATTTT
CASRGKGTDYQPQHF
>TRBV19|TRBJ1-2|.|TRBD1
TGTGCCAGTAATAAACGATCCGGGACAGGGGTCGGCTACACCTTC
CASNKRSGTGVGYTF
>TRBV19|TRBJ1-1|.|.
TGTGCCAGTAGTATAGGACACCCGAACACTGAAGCTTTCTTT
CASSIGHPNTEAFF
>TRBV6-5|TRBJ2-5|once|TRBD1
TGTGCCAGCATGGACAGGGCCTCGTACCAAGAGACCCAGTACTTC
CASMDRASYQETQYF
>TRBV28|TRBJ1-2|.|.
TGTGCCAGCAGTTTATCCGACAGTAGGCGCGGTGGCTACACCTTC
CASSLSDSRRGGYTF
>TRBV4-1|TRBJ2-5|.|TRBD2
TGCGCCAGCAGCCAAGGGGAGAAACTAGCGGGGGAGACCCAGTACTTC
CASSQGEKLAGETQYF
>TRBV6-5|TRBJ1-5|.|TRBD1
TGTGCCAGCAGAACAGGGGAAGCTCAGCCCCAGCATTTT
CASRTGEAQPQHF
>TRBV27|TRBJ1-6|.|TRBD1
TGTGCCAGCAGTTCAACAGGGGTCTATAATTCACCCCTCCACTTT
CASSSTGVYNSPLHF